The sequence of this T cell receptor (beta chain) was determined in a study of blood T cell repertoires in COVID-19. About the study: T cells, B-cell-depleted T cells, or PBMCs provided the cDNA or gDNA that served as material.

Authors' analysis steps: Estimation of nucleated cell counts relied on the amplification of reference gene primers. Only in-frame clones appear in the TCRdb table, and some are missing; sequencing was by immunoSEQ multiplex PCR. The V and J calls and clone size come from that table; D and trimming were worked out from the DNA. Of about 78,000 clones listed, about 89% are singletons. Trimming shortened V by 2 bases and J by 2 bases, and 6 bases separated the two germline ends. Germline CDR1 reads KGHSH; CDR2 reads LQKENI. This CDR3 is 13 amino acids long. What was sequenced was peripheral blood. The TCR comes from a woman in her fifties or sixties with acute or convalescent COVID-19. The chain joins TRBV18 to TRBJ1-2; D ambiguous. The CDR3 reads CASSPESNYGYTF. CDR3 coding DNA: TGTGCCAGCTCACCAGAAAGCAACTATGGCTACACCTTC.